This T cell receptor beta chain was identified in a study of T-cell reconstitution after alpha-beta-depleted transplantation in children. Overall study findings and caveats: The study traced high day-60 TCRbeta diversity in some patients to surviving recipient T cells and thymic progenitors. Expanded graft clones numbering several hundred reportedly gave rise to alpha-beta T cells about two months after transplant. Diversity and T-cell counts at one year after transplant derived mostly from new T cells.

J gave up 8 bases and V 5 bases, and 16 bases lay outside the gene matches. The CDR3 consists of 16 residues. The germline V gene has CDR1 SEHNR and CDR2 FQNEAQ (reference sequence). This sample's TCRbeta library carried unique molecular identifier barcodes. TCRdb independently ran MiXCR on the PCR reads; one entry per CDR3 protein. The table includes 900,000 or so distinct CDR3 sequences, about 16% detected once. Details on this clonotype: What it binds is unknown.

The chain joins TRBV7-9 to TRBJ1-2, with 8 bases identical to TRBD1. The sample consisted of PBMCs, mostly from graft donor cells, taken 360 days after TCRalphabeta/CD19-depleted stem cell transplant. The clonotype was recovered from a male patient aged 10 to 17 who had a stem cell transplant for acute lymphoblastic leukemia, so the T cells may come from the graft donor. The CDR3 spells CASSPRDRPPLWGYTF. Here the CDR3 DNA reads TGTGCCAGCAGCCCTAGGGACAGGCCACCCCTATGGGGCTACACCTTC.